Listed below are T cell receptor beta chains from one sample, sequenced in a study of blood T cell repertoires in COVID-19. Profiling relied on immunoSEQ multiplex PCR, and the TCRdb table lists in-frame clones only, not all of them. The sample includes around 150,000 clones, 75% to 80% seen only once; the top ten take 2.5% to 3%. The sample taken for sequencing was PBMCs or T cells enriched from blood (not recorded which). The receptors derive from a woman aged 45-59 years who had recovered from COVID-19. The CDR3 runs from the conserved cysteine through the conserved F or W. D genes are given only for firm matches. Size tells how often a clone was seen (once, few, many) or the class of an expanded clone, and some rows leave it out.

J: TRBJ1-3; size: once; D: NA; V: TRBV29-1; CDR3: CSVDTGSGNTIYF; DNA: TGCAGCGTTGACACAGGTTCTGGAAACACCATATATTTT
J: TRBJ2-2; size: few; D: NA; V: TRBV19; CDR3: CASSIARQRRTGELFF; DNA: TGTGCCAGTAGTATCGCCCGACAGAGACGCACCGGGGAGCTGTTTTTT
J: TRBJ1-3; size: once; D: TRBD1; V: TRBV4-1; CDR3: CASSLLTGGPGNTIYF; DNA: TGCGCCAGCAGCCTCCTTACAGGGGGACCCGGAAACACCATATATTTT
J: TRBJ2-3; size: few; D: TRBD1; V: TRBV4-1; CDR3: CASSPRDRGTDTQYF; DNA: TGCGCCAGCAGCCCCCGGGACAGGGGAACAGATACGCAGTATTTT
J: TRBJ2-1; size: NA; D: NA; V: TRBV20-1; CDR3: CSASREYEQFF; DNA: TGCAGTGCAAGCAGGGAATATGAGCAGTTCTTC
J: TRBJ1-2; size: NA; D: NA; V: TRBV6-4; CDR3: CASSDSSRGIGYGYTF; DNA: TGTGCCAGCAGTGACTCGAGCAGGGGCATAGGATATGGCTACACCTTC
J: TRBJ1-2; size: NA; D: NA; V: TRBV28; CDR3: CASSLSPGLYGYTF; DNA: TGTGCCAGCAGTTTAAGTCCAGGTTTATATGGCTACACCTTC
J: TRBJ1-5; size: NA; D: TRBD1; V: TRBV6-2/TRBV6-3; CDR3: CASSYPRDRGQPQHF; DNA: TGTGCCAGCAGTTACCCCCGGGACAGGGGGCAGCCCCAGCATTTT
J: TRBJ2-3; size: NA; D: TRBD2; V: TRBV3-1/TRBV3-2; CDR3: CASSQDSGLAGDTQYF; DNA: TGTGCCAGCAGCCAAGATAGTGGTCTAGCGGGAGATACGCAGTATTTT
J: TRBJ2-7; size: NA; D: NA; V: TRBV10-1; CDR3: CASSEPRGEQYF; DNA: TGCGCCAGCAGTGAGCCCAGGGGCGAGCAGTACTTC
J: TRBJ2-1; size: NA; D: NA; V: TRBV12-3/TRBV12-4; CDR3: CASSLGGLNEQFF; DNA: TGTGCCAGCAGTTTGGGGGGGCTCAATGAGCAGTTCTTC
J: TRBJ2-2; size: NA; D: NA; V: TRBV3-1/TRBV3-2; CDR3: CASSQDWQGPDTGELFF; DNA: TGTGCCAGCAGCCAAGATTGGCAGGGGCCGGACACCGGGGAGCTGTTTTTT
J: TRBJ1-1; size: NA; D: TRBD1; V: TRBV14; CDR3: CASSQVRGTEAFF; DNA: TGTGCCAGCAGCCAGGTCAGGGGGACTGAAGCTTTCTTT
J: TRBJ2-7; size: many; D: NA; V: TRBV13; CDR3: CASSSRRQAVYEQYF; DNA: TGTGCCAGCAGCTCCCGGAGACAGGCCGTATACGAGCAGTACTTC
J: TRBJ1-6; size: NA; D: NA; V: TRBV4-1; CDR3: CASSQDHSGNSPLHF; DNA: TGCGCCAGCAGCCAAGATCACAGCGGTAATTCACCCCTCCACTTT
J: TRBJ1-2; size: NA; D: TRBD1; V: TRBV18; CDR3: CASSPVGQGGNGYTF; DNA: TGTGCCAGCTCACCCGTCGGACAGGGAGGGAATGGCTACACCTTC
J: TRBJ2-7; size: NA; D: NA; V: TRBV6-5; CDR3: CASTRGWQEYEQYF; DNA: TGTGCCAGCACACGAGGGTGGCAGGAGTACGAGCAGTACTTC
J: TRBJ2-5; size: NA; D: TRBD1; V: TRBV28; CDR3: CASSPQGAKTQYF; DNA: TGTGCCAGCAGTCCACAGGGGGCGAAGACCCAGTACTTC
J: TRBJ2-7; size: few; D: NA; V: TRBV2; CDR3: CASSDSYEQYF; DNA: TGTGCCAGCAGTGACAGCTACGAGCAGTACTTC
J: TRBJ2-7; size: NA; D: TRBD2; V: TRBV18; CDR3: CASSPPSSGITYEQYF; DNA: TGTGCCAGCTCACCACCGAGTAGCGGGATCACCTACGAGCAGTACTTC
J: TRBJ1-1; size: NA; D: TRBD1; V: TRBV28; CDR3: CASSPGTGEFDTEAFF; DNA: TGTGCCAGCAGTCCCGGGACAGGGGAATTTGACACTGAAGCTTTCTTT
J: TRBJ1-1; size: NA; D: NA; V: TRBV5-1; CDR3: CASSLGRNGAVNTEAFF; DNA: TGCGCCAGCAGCTTGGGAAGGAATGGGGCTGTGAACACTGAAGCTTTCTTT
J: TRBJ1-1; size: NA; D: TRBD1; V: TRBV5-4; CDR3: CASSLALMTGTGGTEAFF; DNA: TGTGCCAGCAGCTTGGCTTTAATGACCGGGACAGGGGGCACTGAAGCTTTCTTT
J: TRBJ2-7; size: NA; D: NA; V: TRBV19; CDR3: CASSRGSYEQYF; DNA: TGTGCCAGTAGTCGCGGATCCTACGAGCAGTACTTC
J: TRBJ1-1; size: few; D: TRBD1; V: TRBV5-4; CDR3: CASSTLGGQLKAFF; DNA: TGTGCCAGCAGCACCCTAGGGGGCCAGTTGAAAGCTTTCTTT
J: TRBJ1-6; size: NA; D: NA; V: TRBV11-3; CDR3: CASSLGGGYRSPLHF; DNA: TGTGCCAGCAGCTTAGGTGGGGGGTACCGGTCACCCCTCCACTTT
J: TRBJ2-2; size: NA; D: NA; V: TRBV6-6; CDR3: CASTDRVTGELFF; DNA: TGTGCCAGCACCGACCGGGTCACCGGGGAGCTGTTTTTT
J: TRBJ1-2; size: NA; D: TRBD1; V: TRBV10-3; CDR3: CAISESGRGRKVYTF; DNA: TGTGCCATCAGTGAGTCGGGCAGGGGGCGCAAAGTCTACACCTTC
J: TRBJ2-1; size: NA; D: TRBD2; V: TRBV7-3; CDR3: CASSQLAGVSYNEQFF; DNA: TGTGCCAGCAGTCAACTAGCGGGAGTTTCCTACAATGAGCAGTTCTTC
J: TRBJ1-1; size: few; D: TRBD1; V: TRBV10-3; CDR3: CAISESQGAYTEAFF; DNA: TGTGCCATCAGTGAGTCGCAGGGGGCTTACACTGAAGCTTTCTTT
J: TRBJ2-7; size: NA; D: NA; V: TRBV10-3; CDR3: CATTGSYEQYF; DNA: TGTGCCACGACGGGCTCCTACGAGCAGTACTTC
J: TRBJ1-5; size: NA; D: NA; V: TRBV6-1; CDR3: CASSEREEGNQPQHF; DNA: TGTGCCAGCAGTGAACGGGAGGAGGGCAATCAGCCCCAGCATTTT
J: TRBJ2-1; size: NA; D: TRBD2; V: TRBV11-2; CDR3: CASSPRTSGGADEQFF; DNA: TGTGCCAGCAGCCCTCGGACTAGCGGGGGGGCTGATGAGCAGTTCTTC
J: TRBJ1-5; size: few; D: NA; V: TRBV24-1; CDR3: CATSEAVGPQHF; DNA: TGTGCCACCAGTGAGGCGGTCGGGCCCCAGCATTTT